This T cell receptor (beta chain) was observed in a study of CD8 T cells in ankylosing spondylitis. Study-level findings and limits: Among TCR beta sequences, a motif of several highly homologous variants appeared characteristic of ankylosing spondylitis blood. Researchers reportedly found disease-linked clones significantly enriched in matched ankylosing spondylitis synovial fluid.

About this clonotype itself: What it binds is unknown.

The CDR3 totals 13 residues. Between the trimmed V and J ends, which lost 3 bases and 1 base, there was a span of 6 bases. Via MiXCR, TCRdb re-called the 5' RACE reads, giving one row per CDR3 protein. The table lists 150,000 to 200,000 distinct CDR3 sequences, over 15% of them singletons, with around 4.1% in the top ten. The receptor's source is a male donor under 30 with ankylosing spondylitis or in good health (not recorded which). The chain combines TRBV12-3 or TRBV12-4 with TRBJ1-1; D not resolved. Sequenced sample: blood, either unsorted or a sorted T cell fraction (not recorded which). CDR3 nucleotides: TGTGCCAGCAGTTTTAGACAGAACACTGAAGCTTTCTTT. As protein: CASSFRQNTEAFF.